The 25 T cell receptor beta chains below all came from one sample that was sequenced in a study of T cells in Graves' hyperthyroidism and ophthalmopathy. TCR beta CDR3 sequences were amplified from RNA transcripts. The TCR CDR3 was amplified in a first-round RT-PCR using the HTBI primer set. One entry per CDR3 protein, called by TCRdb with MiXCR from the multiplex PCR reads. This table has under 400,000 distinct CDR3 sequences, 18% appearing once. The sequenced sample was blood. These receptors originate from a woman in her forties or fifties with Graves' hyperthyroidism.

This clonotype was detected only a few times. V and J are TRBV3-1 and TRBJ2-7; 13 nucleotides agree with TRBD2. There are 15 residues in the CDR3. Germline V gene lookup returns CDR1 LGHDT and CDR2 YNNKEL (reference sequence). The ends lost 5 bases at V and 7 bases at J; junction bases unmatched: 8. The DNA of the CDR3 is TGTGCCAGCAGCTTCGGACTAGCGGGGGTAGGAGAGCAGTACGTC. This codes for CASSFGLAGVGEQYV.

V gene TRBV5-8 combines with J gene TRBJ2-1; TRBD1 aligns across 10 bases. There are 15 residues in the CDR3. V lost 4 bases, J lost 3 bases, and 4 bases stayed unmatched. From germline, CDR1 is SGHTS and CDR2 YDEGEE. CDR3 sequence: CASSRGTGVYNEQFF. CDR3 in DNA: TGTGCCAGCAGCCGCGGGACAGGGGTCTACAATGAGCAGTTCTTC.

The table lists this clonotype with a count of one. The rearrangement links TRBV5-1 to TRBJ2-7, with D perhaps given as TRBD1 or TRBD2 (5 bases each). CDR1 SGHRS and CDR2 YFSETQ come from the germline V gene. V was pared by 0 bases and J by 0 bases, with 10 bases between. The CDR3 spans 15 residues. CDR3 amino acids: CASSLGDGSSYEQYF. The CDR3 DNA reads TGCGCCAGCAGCTTGGGGGACGGCAGCTCCTACGAGCAGTACTTC.

In its sample, this clonotype was seen many times. The V gene is TRBV18, the J gene TRBJ1-1; D gene uncertain. Germline assignment: CDR1 KGHSH and CDR2 LQKENI. Trimming removed 4 bases at V and 1 base at J, with 10 bases between. The CDR3 is made up of 14 amino acids. The CDR3 DNA reads TGTGCCAGCTCACAGAGAACTCAGAACACTGAAGCTTTCTTT. Translation gives CASSQRTQNTEAFF.

The sample holds a few counts of this clonotype. This chain connects TRBV4-1 to TRBJ1-2, with 7 bases matching TRBD1. This CDR3 is 17 amino acids long. Germline-derived CDR1 and CDR2 are MGHRA and YSYEKL. V gave up 3 bases and J gave up 5 bases; unmatched junction bases: 15. The CDR3 region is CASSQPSGDSFFYGYTF. The CDR3 DNA is TGCGCCAGCAGCCAGCCGAGCGGGGACAGTTTTTTTTATGGCTACACCTTC.

The J gene is TRBJ2-2, the V gene TRBV9, with 11 bases fitting TRBD2. Losses at the gene ends were 2 bases for V and 2 bases for J; bases not matched to a gene: 8. The CDR3 runs 18 residues. Germline V CDR1 and CDR2: SGDLS, YYNGEE. In nucleotides, the CDR3 is TGTGCCAGCAGCGTTCACGGTCTAGCGGGAGGAAACACCGGGGAGCTGTTTTTT. Translating it yields CASSVHGLAGGNTGELFF.

This chain uses TRBV6-1 with TRBJ2-2, with D perhaps TRBD1 or TRBD2 (5 bases each). This CDR3 region has 15 residues. The germline V gene has CDR1 MNHNS and CDR2 SASEGT. Trimming removed 6 bases at V and 0 bases at J, with 11 bases between. This CDR3 reads CASRWGTANTGELFF. The CDR3 region has the DNA TGTGCCAGCAGATGGGGGACCGCGAACACCGGGGAGCTGTTTTTT.

This clonotype has ten or more counts. The CDR3 loop is CASSPPISFRSPSGNTIYF. The CDR3 DNA sequence: TGTGCCAGCTCACCCCCAATCAGTTTTAGGAGCCCCTCTGGAAACACCATATATTTT. V usage is TRBV18 and J usage is TRBJ1-3, with no clear D. This CDR3 has 19 residues. Trimming removed 3 bases from V and 0 bases from J, with 21 bases in between. CDR1 KGHSH and CDR2 LQKENI come from the germline V gene.

V and J are TRBV20-1 and TRBJ2-1, with 10 bases fitting TRBD2. The CDR3 is made up of 14 amino acids. The V and J ends lost 6 bases and 5 bases, in that order; junction bases with no gene match: 7. CDR1 is DFQATT, CDR2 SNEGSKA, per germline (reference sequence). In DNA form, the CDR3 reads TGCAGTGCCTACGGACTAGCGGAGCACAATGAGCAGTTCTTC. Translated: CSAYGLAEHNEQFF.

At least ten counts were recorded for this clonotype. The chain couples TRBV27 to TRBJ1-1; 7 nucleotides line up with TRBD1. J was trimmed by 1 base and V by 6 bases; bases with no gene match: 2. Germline assignment: CDR1 MNHEY and CDR2 SMNVEV (reference sequence). The CDR3 sequence is 13 residues long. In nucleotides, the CDR3 is TGTGCCAGCAGCAACAGGGGGAACACTGAAGCTTTCTTT. It specifies CASSNRGNTEAFF.

The chain links TRBV2 to TRBJ1-1, with 8 nucleotides matching TRBD1. The CDR3 spans 13 residues. J gave up 6 bases and V 1 base, and 1 base lay outside the gene matches. Germline V gene lookup returns CDR1 SNHLY and CDR2 FYNNEI. CDR3 coding DNA: TGTGCCAGCAGTGAAGGGACAGGGCCTGAAGCTTTCTTT. Translation gives CASSEGTGPEAFF. The full variable domain, its missing parts supplied by reference TRBV2 and TRBJ1-1, is EPEVTQTPSHQVTQMGQEVILRCVPISNHLYFYWYRQILGQKVEFLVSFYNNEISEKSEIFDDQFSVERPDGSNFTLKIRSTKLEDSAMYFCASSEGTGPEAFFGQGTRLTVV.

This clonotype turned up a few times. This chain's CDR3 is CASNIAGSNLQYF. CDR3 coding DNA: TGTGCCAGCAATATTGCGGGTTCCAACCTGCAGTACTTC. The rearrangement joins TRBV12-3 or TRBV12-4 to TRBJ2-7; perhaps TRBD2 as D (5 bases). The CDR3 has 13 amino acids. Deletions cut 7 bases from V and 9 bases from J, with 19 bases between.

This chain links TRBV5-1 with TRBJ2-5; TRBD1 agrees at 10 bases. Per the germline V gene, CDR1 is SGHRS and CDR2 is YFSETQ. CDR3 length: 16 amino acids. The V segment lost 4 bases and the J segment 5 bases; nucleotides outside the gene matches: 11. CDR3 sequence (DNA): TGCGCCAGCAGCCCCGGGACAGGGGAGGCTTTGGAGACCCAGTACTTC. Encoded protein: CASSPGTGEALETQYF.

This chain connects TRBV27 to TRBJ1-3; 7 nucleotides agree with TRBD1. This CDR3 comprises 17 residues. CDR1 is MNHEY, CDR2 SMNVEV, per germline (reference sequence). V shed 4 bases and J 1 base; nucleotides not matched to a gene: 10. The CDR3 nucleotides are TGTGCCAGCAGTTCTCACGGGACAGCCTTTTCTGGAAACACCATATATTTT. Protein product: CASSSHGTAFSGNTIYF.

V and J are TRBV19 and TRBJ1-1, with a possible D match to TRBD1 (6 bases). CDR1 is LNHDA, CDR2 SQIVND, per germline (reference sequence). V was pared by 7 bases and J by 4 bases, with 16 bases between. The CDR3 covers 14 residues. The CDR3 protein is CASTWGQGSTEAFF. The CDR3 DNA follows: TGTGCCAGTACCTGGGGGCAGGGGAGCACTGAAGCTTTCTTT.

The rearrangement joins TRBV28 to TRBJ2-7, with D maybe TRBD2 (5 bases). This CDR3 is built from 14 residues. CDR1 is MDHEN and CDR2 is SYDVKM in the germline V gene. V was trimmed by 3 bases and J by 0 bases, leaving 9 bases between them. The CDR3 DNA reads as TGTGCCAGCAGTTTCGAAAGCGGCTCCTACGAGCAGTACTTC. It specifies CASSFESGSYEQYF.

This clonotype occurred many times. The J gene is TRBJ2-5, the V gene TRBV12-3 or TRBV12-4; no clear D gene. V was pared by 2 bases and J by 4 bases, with 8 bases between. The CDR3 spans 13 residues. CDR3 loop: CASSLQVGETQYF. CDR3 coding DNA: TGTGCCAGCAGTTTACAGGTTGGAGAGACCCAGTACTTC.

This chain links TRBV6-1 with TRBJ2-1, with D possibly being TRBD1 (6 bases). There are 15 residues in the CDR3. The V gene lost 6 bases and the J gene lost 1 base, with 13 bases spanning the gap. CDR1 and CDR2 (germline): MNHNS, SASEGT. CDR3 in amino acids: CASRPEQGSYNEQFF. CDR3 DNA sequence: TGTGCCAGCAGGCCCGAGCAGGGGTCCTACAATGAGCAGTTCTTC.

The J gene is TRBJ2-5, the V gene TRBV9; no definite D call. In germline, CDR1 is SGDLS, CDR2 YYNGEE. There are 15 residues in the CDR3. Deletions cut 3 bases from V and 3 bases from J, with 15 bases between. DNA for the CDR3: TGTGCCAGCAGCGCCGCAGTAGGAGCAGAAGAGACCCAGTACTTC. Amino acids: CASSAAVGAEETQYF.

This clonotype was counted a few times. The genes are TRBV28 and TRBJ2-1, with TRBD2 identical over 8 bases. The CDR3 is 15 amino acids. V gave up 7 bases and J gave up 7 bases; unmatched junction bases: 12. The germline V gene has CDR1 MDHEN and CDR2 SYDVKM. CDR3 nucleotides: TGTGCCAGCATTTCGGGGGGGGAGCAGGGAAATGAGCAGTTCTTC. Translation: CASISGGEQGNEQFF.

The chain combines TRBV5-6 with TRBJ2-1; possible D gene TRBD1, 5 bases. Trimming cost V 7 bases and J 6 bases, with 17 bases left between them. Germline V lookup: CDR1 SGHDT, CDR2 YYEEEE. The CDR3 covers 14 residues. DNA of the CDR3: TGTGCCAGCGGGGCCCAGCGCCCCATCAATGAGCAGTTCTTC. Encoded protein: CASGAQRPINEQFF.

This clonotype was seen only a few times. This chain joins TRBV20-1 and TRBJ2-5, with D perhaps being TRBD1 or TRBD2 (6 bases each). Germline V gene data show CDR1 as DFQATT and CDR2 as SNEGSKA (reference sequence). Trimming took 4 bases from V and 1 from J, leaving 10 bases between them. CDR3 length: 13 amino acids. As DNA, the CDR3 is TGCAGTGCTACTTCGGGGGCCCAAGAGACCCAGTACTTC. This gives the protein CSATSGAQETQYF.

This clonotype was seen at least ten times. The chain employs TRBV28 and TRBJ2-7; D gene ambiguous. The CDR3 loop spans 12 amino acids. The germline V gene has CDR1 MDHEN and CDR2 SYDVKM. The V gene lost 6 bases and the J gene lost 6 bases, with 12 bases spanning the gap. CDR3 in amino acids: CASSPPGLEQYF. CDR3 DNA sequence: TGTGCCAGCAGCCCCCCGGGTCTCGAGCAGTACTTC.

The V and J genes are TRBV19 and TRBJ2-1; 13 nucleotides agree with TRBD2. The V gene's germline CDR1 is LNHDA and CDR2 SQIVND (reference sequence). V dropped 5 bases and J dropped 2; count of bases not matched to a gene: 6. The CDR3 has 17 residues. The CDR3 DNA follows: TGTGCCAGTAGTCGACTAGCGGGGGGATCGACCTACAATGAGCAGTTCTTC. Encoded protein: CASSRLAGGSTYNEQFF.

This clonotype was seen more than once but under ten times. The CDR3 nucleotides are TGCAGCGTTGGCCAGTACAATCAGCCCCAGCATTTT. Its protein product is CSVGQYNQPQHF. The chain uses TRBV29-1 and TRBJ1-5; D gene uncertain. Between the trimmed V and J ends, which lost 4 bases and 3 bases, there was a span of 7 bases. The CDR3 has 12 residues. CDR1 SQVTM and CDR2 ANQGSEA come from the germline V gene.